Listed here are 29 T cell receptor beta chains from one sample, sequenced in a study of cytomegalovirus exposure and HLA in healthy donors. The PCR used 60 Vbeta and 13 Jbeta primers. Some clones are missing from TCRdb's copy, which holds only in-frame ones; the method was immunoSEQ multiplex PCR. This table has around 180,000 clones, around 80% appearing once. Sequencing was carried out using PBMCs. These receptors came from a man aged 30 to 45 in good health and CMV-seropositive.

This chain connects TRBV7-6 to TRBJ2-1; TRBD2 might be the D (7 bases). V was pared by 6 bases and J by 5 bases, with 17 bases between. The CDR3 loop spans 15 amino acids. Germline CDR1 and CDR2: SGHVS and FNYEAQ. CDR3 nucleotides: TGTGCCAGCAGTCCAGATACAGGGAGGGACAATGAGCAGTTCTTC. It specifies CASSPDTGRDNEQFF.

V gene TRBV11-2 combines with J gene TRBJ2-1; D possibly corresponds to TRBD2 (5 bases). This CDR3 comprises 15 residues. From germline, CDR1 is SGHAT and CDR2 FQNNGV. V shed 2 bases and J shed 1 base, with 9 bases lying between them. The CDR3 loop reads CASSLRGFSYNEQFF. The CDR3 nucleotides read TGTGCCAGCAGCTTACGAGGGTTTTCCTACAATGAGCAGTTCTTC.

The chain links TRBV5-1 to TRBJ2-7; perhaps TRBD1 as D (6 bases). Trimming took off 4 bases at V and 0 bases at J, with 11 bases between the two ends. Germline CDR1 SGHRS, CDR2 YFSETQ. CDR3 length equals 14 residues. CDR3 DNA: TGCGCCAGCAGCCGGGACACTAACTCCTACGAGCAGTACTTC. Residues: CASSRDTNSYEQYF. Full variable domain (missing parts from reference TRBV5-1 and TRBJ2-7): KAGVTQTPRYLIKTRGQQVTLSCSPISGHRSVSWYQQTPGQGLQFLFEYFSETQRNKGNFPGRFSGRQFSNSRSEMNVSTLELGDSALYLCASSRDTNSYEQYFGPGTRLTVT.

The chain uses TRBV27 and TRBJ2-7; 7 bases map to TRBD1. The CDR3 is 14 amino acids. J gave up 4 bases and V 7 bases, and 10 bases lay outside the gene matches. From germline, CDR1 is MNHEY and CDR2 SMNVEV (reference sequence). CDR3 in amino acids: CASTPGQPPYEQYF. CDR3 bases: TGTGCCAGCACCCCGGGACAGCCGCCTTACGAGCAGTACTTC.

This clone was picked up one time. The rearrangement uses TRBV28 and TRBJ2-4, with D perhaps TRBD1 (6 bases). The V gene's germline CDR1 is MDHEN and CDR2 SYDVKM. V lost 5 bases to trimming and J lost 10 bases, with 12 bases between them. The CDR3 covers 12 residues. CDR3 protein: CASSPGQGIQYF. DNA for the CDR3: TGTGCCAGCAGTCCGGGACAAGGGATTCAGTACTTC.

This chain links TRBV28 with TRBJ2-3; 9 bases are a match to TRBD2. V gave up 6 bases and J gave up 5 bases; unmatched junction bases: 9. The CDR3 sequence is 15 residues long. Looked up from germline, CDR1 is MDHEN and CDR2 is SYDVKM. The CDR3 reads CASRDRGGREDTQYF. DNA of the CDR3: TGTGCCAGCAGGGACCGGGGCGGGAGGGAAGATACGCAGTATTTT.

This chain uses TRBV11-2 with TRBJ2-1; D possibly corresponds to TRBD2 (6 bases). CDR1 is SGHAT and CDR2 is FQNNGV in the germline V gene. The V end was cut by 1 base, the J end by 4 bases, with 8 bases between. CDR3 length equals 14 residues. The CDR3 loop reads CASSLAGVYNEQFF. CDR3 sequence (DNA): TGTGCCAGCAGCTTAGCGGGGGTATACAATGAGCAGTTCTTC.

The V gene is TRBV5-1, the J gene TRBJ2-1, with 7 bases lining up with TRBD2. After removal of 7 bases from V and 5 bases from J, the junction contained 9 bases not matched to a gene. CDR1 and CDR2 from the germline V gene are SGHRS and YFSETQ. The CDR3 totals 14 residues. CDR3 bases: TGCGCCAGCCGCTCCGGTGGGGGGGACAATGAGCAGTTCTTC. Its protein product is CASRSGGGDNEQFF.

The V call is TRBV7-3, the J call TRBJ2-2; D is ambiguous. Germline V gene sequence: CDR1 SGHTA, CDR2 FQGTGA. The CDR3 length is 14 residues. Deletions cut 2 bases from V and 1 base from J, with 5 bases between. The CDR3 loop reads CASSLERNTGELFF. The CDR3 coding sequence is TGTGCCAGCAGCTTAGAGAGGAACACCGGGGAGCTGTTTTTT.

The V gene is TRBV28, the J gene TRBJ1-6; maybe TRBD1 (6 bases). In germline, CDR1 is MDHEN, CDR2 SYDVKM. Deletions cut 6 bases from V and 7 bases from J, with 16 bases between. The CDR3 runs 15 residues. Here the CDR3 reads CASSPLDSLNSPLHF. The DNA for the CDR3 is TGTGCCAGCAGCCCCCTGGACAGCCTAAATTCACCCCTCCACTTT.

The chain's CDR3 is CATGTGLNYGYTF. DNA for the CDR3: TGTGCCACCGGGACAGGGTTAAACTATGGCTACACCTTC. The rearrangement links TRBV5-4 to TRBJ1-2; 9 bases align to TRBD1. V trimming: 9 bases; J trimming: 2 bases; junction bases outside the gene matches: 5. Germline CDR1 and CDR2: SGHNT and YYREEE (reference sequence). This CDR3 region has 13 residues.

In this sample, this clone turned up once. The V call is TRBV11-2, the J call TRBJ2-7; unclear D gene. The CDR3 extends over 14 amino acids. Trimming took off 2 bases at V and 3 bases at J, with 11 bases between the two ends. Germline V gene sequence: CDR1 SGHAT, CDR2 FQNNGV. The CDR3 spells CASSLSPADYEQYF. CDR3 DNA sequence: TGTGCCAGCAGCTTATCACCTGCGGACTACGAGCAGTACTTC.

This chain joins TRBV28 and TRBJ1-5; 8 nucleotides align to TRBD1. Germline V gives CDR1 MDHEN, CDR2 SYDVKM. This CDR3 region has 16 residues. Germline trimming cut 5 bases from V and 5 bases from J; bases unmatched to any gene: 11. This CDR3 reads CASSHGQGQTHQPQHF. The DNA for the CDR3 is TGTGCCAGCAGTCATGGACAGGGTCAAACCCATCAGCCCCAGCATTTT.

There are a few counts of this clone. This chain links TRBV5-6 with TRBJ1-3; the match to TRBD1 covers 7 bases. The length of the CDR3 is 15 residues. With V trimmed by 3 bases and J by 4 bases, 7 bases remained unmatched. Germline loops: CDR1 SGHDT, CDR2 YYEEEE. CDR3 in amino acids: CASSSATGTGNTIYF. As DNA, the CDR3 is TGTGCCAGCAGCTCCGCGACAGGGACGGGAAACACCATATATTTT.

V is TRBV15 and J is TRBJ2-3; D is perhaps TRBD2 (5 bases). Germline V gene data show CDR1 as LNHNV and CDR2 as YYDKDF (reference sequence). V was pared by 0 bases and J by 4 bases, with 8 bases between. This CDR3 comprises 14 residues. The CDR3 region is CATSREVLADTQYF. In DNA form, the CDR3 reads TGTGCCACCAGCAGAGAAGTACTAGCAGATACGCAGTATTTT.

The chain has TRBV5-1 and TRBJ2-7; D possibly corresponds to TRBD1 (6 bases). Per the germline V gene, CDR1 is SGHRS and CDR2 is YFSETQ. The CDR3 has 16 residues. Trimming removed 4 bases from V and 7 bases from J, with 24 bases in between. The CDR3 region has the DNA TGCGCCAGCAGCCGGAGTGGGGGCGAGGATAAGCGTGAGCAGTACTTC. Translation gives CASSRSGGEDKREQYF.

The J gene is TRBJ2-1, the V gene TRBV7-2; D is undetermined. The germline gives CDR1 SGHTA, CDR2 FQGNSA. V was cut by 8 bases and J by 8 bases, with 19 bases left in between. This CDR3 is 14 amino acids long. The CDR3 region has the DNA TGTGCCAGCCAGGTGGGTAACGGTTTCGATGAGCAGTTCTTC. This encodes CASQVGNGFDEQFF.

This rearrangement joins TRBV6-6 to TRBJ1-2; 7 bases align to TRBD1. The CDR3 consists of 13 residues. Trimming at V came to 6 bases and at J to 4 bases, leaving 5 bases not matched to a gene. Germline V lookup: CDR1 MNHNY, CDR2 SVGAGI (reference sequence). The chain's CDR3 is CASRSTGRYGYTF. In DNA form, the CDR3 reads TGTGCCAGCAGGTCGACAGGGCGCTATGGCTACACCTTC.

The rearrangement joins TRBV19 to TRBJ2-5; 13 bases agree with TRBD2. There are 16 residues in the CDR3. CDR1 is LNHDA and CDR2 is SQIVND in the germline V gene (reference sequence). The junction had 4 bases not matched to a gene; V was cut back by 5 bases and J by 1 base. DNA of the CDR3: TGTGCCAGTAGTTTGACTAGCGGGAGGATCCAAGAGACCCAGTACTTC. Translation: CASSLTSGRIQETQYF. The variable domain in full, with the rest retrieved from reference TRBV19 and TRBJ2-5, is DGGITQSPKYLFRKEGQNVTLSCEQNLNHDAMYWYRQDPGQGLRLIYYSQIVNDFQKGDIAEGYSVSREKKESFPLTVTSAQKNPTAFYLCASSLTSGRIQETQYFGPGTRLLVL.

The gene calls are TRBV19 and TRBJ1-1; 9 bases line up with TRBD1. Losses at the gene ends were 3 bases for V and 0 bases for J; bases not matched to a gene: 8. The CDR3 sequence is 17 residues long. Germline assignment: CDR1 LNHDA and CDR2 SQIVND (reference sequence). The CDR3 protein is CASSMDYGTGMNTEAFF. For the CDR3, the DNA is TGTGCCAGTAGTATGGACTATGGGACAGGGATGAACACTGAAGCTTTCTTT.

This rearrangement joins TRBV5-1 to TRBJ2-5; 10 bases align to TRBD1. Per germline, CDR1 SGHRS and CDR2 YFSETQ. The CDR3 spans 14 residues. The V and J ends lost 5 bases and 4 bases, in that order; junction bases with no gene match: 5. The CDR3 DNA is TGCGCCAGCAGTCGAGACAGGGGGCGAGAGACCCAGTACTTC. This encodes CASSRDRGRETQYF. Full variable domain (rest looked up from reference TRBV5-1 and TRBJ2-5): KAGVTQTPRYLIKTRGQQVTLSCSPISGHRSVSWYQQTPGQGLQFLFEYFSETQRNKGNFPGRFSGRQFSNSRSEMNVSTLELGDSALYLCASSRDRGRETQYFGPGTRLLVL.

The chain recombines TRBV27 with TRBJ1-1, with 7 bases fitting TRBD1. This CDR3 is 18 amino acids long. Germline V gene sequence: CDR1 MNHEY, CDR2 SMNVEV (reference sequence). V shed 5 bases and J 3 bases; nucleotides not matched to a gene: 18. In DNA, the CDR3 is TGTGCCAGCAGTCCAAATACACAGGGGACGCCCCGGGACACTGAAGCTTTCTTT. The encoded protein is CASSPNTQGTPRDTEAFF.

In its sample, this clone was seen once. The J gene is TRBJ2-1, the V gene TRBV30; D uncertain. V was pared by 1 base and J by 4 bases, with 8 bases between. Looked up from germline, CDR1 is GTSNPN and CDR2 is SVGIG (reference sequence). The CDR3 loop spans 13 amino acids. The CDR3 here is CAWSGGGYNEQFF. CDR3 bases: TGTGCCTGGAGTGGAGGTGGGTACAATGAGCAGTTCTTC.

This chain links TRBV28 with TRBJ2-7; 9 bases fit TRBD1. V shed 5 bases, J shed 0 bases, and the junction held 2 bases outside the gene matches. This CDR3 spans 14 amino acids. Germline values: CDR1 MDHEN, CDR2 SYDVKM. The CDR3 sequence: CASSRTGVSYEQYF. CDR3 sequence (DNA): TGTGCCAGCAGTCGGACAGGGGTCTCCTACGAGCAGTACTTC.

The CDR3 nucleotides read TGTGCCTGGAGTTTGGCCGGGACAGATAATTCACCCCTCCACTTT. Translating it yields CAWSLAGTDNSPLHF. J is TRBJ1-6 and V is TRBV30; 7 nucleotides align to TRBD1. V shed 2 bases, J shed 5 bases, and the junction held 6 bases outside the gene matches. This CDR3 region has 15 residues. Germline V CDR1 and CDR2: GTSNPN, SVGIG (reference sequence).

The rearrangement uses TRBV28 and TRBJ2-2; TRBD1 aligns across 10 bases. Germline V gene data show CDR1 as MDHEN and CDR2 as SYDVKM. The CDR3 totals 13 residues. V shed 11 bases, J shed 3 bases, and the junction held 3 bases outside the gene matches. DNA for the CDR3: TGTGCCGGTGGGACAGGGGACACCGGGGAGCTGTTTTTT. This encodes CAGGTGDTGELFF.

The V and J genes are TRBV6-1 and TRBJ2-7, with 7 bases lining up with TRBD2. V shed 3 bases and J 3 bases; nucleotides not matched to a gene: 11. This CDR3 has 16 residues. CDR1 is MNHNS and CDR2 is SASEGT in the germline V gene. As DNA, the CDR3 is TGTGCCAGCAGTGAGTCGTTGGGGGGGGTCCGCTACGAGCAGTACTTC. Translation: CASSESLGGVRYEQYF.

The sample holds one count of this clone. The chain is built from TRBV7-9 and TRBJ2-7, with TRBD2 matching over 8 bases. The CDR3 is made up of 15 amino acids. Germline loops: CDR1 SEHNR, CDR2 FQNEAQ (reference sequence). Trimming at V came to 5 bases and at J to 6 bases, leaving 12 bases not matched to a gene. The CDR3 DNA sequence: TGTGCCAGCAGCGCCCGAACCGGGACTAGAGCCGAGCAGTACTTC. The encoded protein is CASSARTGTRAEQYF. The full variable domain, its missing parts supplied by reference TRBV7-9 and TRBJ2-7, is DTGVSQNPRHKITKRGQNVTFRCDPISEHNRLYWYRQTLGQGPEFLTYFQNEAQLEKSRLLSDRFSAERPKGSFSTLEIQRTEQGDSAMYLCASSARTGTRAEQYFGPGTRLTVT.

This chain connects TRBV9 to TRBJ2-1, with D possibly TRBD2 on 5 matching bases. The germline V gene has CDR1 SGDLS and CDR2 YYNGEE. Trimming took 4 bases from V and 1 from J, leaving 15 bases between them. The CDR3 length is 16 residues. In DNA form, the CDR3 reads TGTGCCAGCAGCCCCCGTCAAACGGGGTCCTACAATGAGCAGTTCTTC. This translates into CASSPRQTGSYNEQFF.